This T cell receptor (beta chain) was sequenced in a study of shared clonotypes between healthy human individuals (dated by TCRdb to the early 2020s). For the wider study: Two women and a few men aged 18 to 49 years were included in the cohort. To estimate repertoire size and how much clonotypes are shared between individuals, the study performed deep sequencing of blood TCR repertoires from a few healthy adults. Per donor, leukapheresis produced somewhere between about 0.94 and 9 billion PBMCs. Different laboratories and diverse techniques were used to prepare libraries and sequence TCR repertoires, to increase sequencing depth and limit assay-specific biases. For each donor, CD4 naive and CD4 memory were each run on three plates, CD8 naive on two plates, and CD8 memory on one plate.

The donors were healthy, HIV-negative adults with no recently reported acute infections or vaccinations. Every donor was a Caucasian adult residing in Nashville, Tennessee, USA. CD4+ T cells were enriched by magnetic negative selection; naive cells were then positively selected on CD45RA, and the negative fraction formed the memory subset. Blood was collected by leukapheresis, and PBMCs were isolated by Ficoll-Histopaque density gradient centrifugation and then cryopreserved in liquid nitrogen vapor phase. Purity and quantity of every magnetically sorted T cell population were checked by analytical flow cytometry. Genomic DNA was isolated from every sorted fraction and measured by UV absorbance on a Nanodrop 2000c. A note on this clone: The antigen this receptor binds is unknown. A read error may be the cause here, since a much bigger clone is one base away. Other nucleotide sequences in the sample specify the same CDR3.

Broad study findings and their caveats: Naive subsets generally had larger estimated clonotype richness than memory subsets. Incomplete sequencing was indicated by rarefaction of sorted-subset datasets, despite the large sequencing depth. Compared with non-shared clonotypes, the clonotypes found in all four sorted-subset donors had higher generation probabilities. Pairwise subsampling led to the expectation that sequencing depth would affect the degree of clonotype sharing among donors. The genetic and exposure-history diversity represented was limited by the small number of donors. Across a handful of donors, roughly 5.4% of naive CD4, 3.5% of naive CD8, 2.3% of memory CD4, and roughly 0.41% of memory CD8 clonotypes were shared. Sampling was restricted to blood, and TCR repertoires in tissue are likely to differ from TCR repertoires in blood.

TCR CDR3 regions were amplified from genomic DNA by multiplex PCR using the deep immunoSEQ assay. Extracted genomic DNA from each cell subset was spread evenly across all wells of several immunoSEQ 96-well plates, with each plate serving as a replicate. For sorted subsets, each replicate PCR was loaded with about 0.2 ug genomic DNA, equivalent to approximately 33,000 T cell genomes. The purified libraries were quantified using a Qubit 3.0 fluorometer, sized with a Bioanalyzer 2100, and then quantified again using the KAPA Library Quantification kit. Every immunoSEQ 96-well plate was sequenced on a dedicated single-read 150-cycle Illumina NextSeq 550 flow cell. The source study handled its data this way. Because the immunoSEQ output held only junctional sequences and lacked quality scores, the filtering could not match the filtering applied to full-length reads. Sequences were annotated with PyIR, a Python wrapper for IgBLAST v1.9, and V/J genes and CDR3 were assigned using IMGT germline references. Reads with weak V/J assignments (E-value above 1e-6), missing CDR3, stop codons, out-of-frame junctions, or ambiguous translated residues were removed. A V3J clonotype was defined by an identical inferred V gene, J gene, and CDR3 amino acid sequence. The percentage overlap between two repertoires was calculated by dividing the number of shared unique clonotypes by the size of the smaller repertoire. Repertoire richness was assessed with RTK rarefaction, the Chao1 estimator, and Recon v2.1 estimates of unobserved clonotypes. For all TCRbeta clonotypes obtained by the gDNA method from a few donors, generation probabilities were computed with OLGA. Imported from immuneACCESS, the table was reduced by TCRdb to in-frame sequences with V and J called. These copies leave out some clones; in studies compared against another copy, an unresolved V gene accounts for under half, and the cause of the remainder is not known. V, J and clone size reflect that table, while D and trimming were determined from the DNA. Recorded for this sample are roughly 760,000 clones; around two thirds of them occurred a single time. The leading ten clones occupy about 1.8% of the sample.

Sequenced: memory CD4+ T cells sorted from blood. The cell subset or site label of this sample denotes: CD45RA-negative fraction. This clonotype originated in a woman aged 25 to 39 in good health.

Here the CDR3 is given as CASSWSYEQYF. The nucleotide sequence is given as TGTGCCAGCTCTTGGTCCTACGAGCAGTACTTC. The V gene is TRBV28 and the J gene is TRBJ2-7; no D gene call is confident. V and J lose 8 bases and 1 base, and a span of 6 bases separates them. The CDR3 starts with the cysteine, ends with the phenylalanine, and has 11 residues. Of the read, only the CDR3 DNA is kept; its 33 bases are in frame from base 1. For CDR1 and CDR2, the germline V gene lists MDHEN and SYDVKM.